This entry features one TCR beta chain sequence. This clonotype has at least ten counts. The specificity of this receptor is unknown. Base qualities are not at hand, and no much larger clone is one base apart. Sequencing was carried out with an Illumina HiSeq 2500. TCR beta libraries were prepared by quantitative 5'-RACE with molecular barcodes. The original methods were these. Disease-linked TCR variants were identified with a new computational method built on a probabilistic model of VDJ rearrangement. The public reads were quality trimmed at Q25 with fastp and then assembled into clones with MiXCR by TCRdb, keeping productive beta chains. Each entry merges the rows of one CDR3 protein and shows their most common DNA and genes. TCRdb's processing, not the authors', yielded these V and J calls. This sample lists 200,000 to 300,000 distinct CDR3 sequences; roughly a tenth were detected once. The leading ten clones occupy roughly 6.8% of the sample.

The data were obtained in a study of CD8 T cells in ankylosing spondylitis (dated by TCRdb to 2015 to 2018). Background for the entire study: The study profiled T cell receptor beta repertoires in healthy donors and ankylosing spondylitis patients to find disease-linked TCR variants. The full study cohort was made up of 25 ankylosing spondylitis patients and 108 healthy donors. Samples of peripheral blood were taken, and for ankylosing spondylitis patients, synovial fluid was collected as well.

Study-level results and caveats: Some of the motif variants had been reported before in the synovial fluid and blood of reactive arthritis patients, a finding that suggests common disease-initiation mechanisms. Significant enrichment of the disease-linked clones was reported in matched synovial fluid samples from ankylosing spondylitis patients. A CD8+ phenotype was shown by the disease-linked clones, which were found at relatively low frequencies in peripheral blood. Blood from ankylosing spondylitis patients appeared to be characterized by a TCR beta motif made up of several highly homologous amino acid variants.

Relative to germline, V is 3 bases shorter and J is 2 bases shorter, with 9 bases between their ends. From the germline V gene (reference sequence), CDR1 is SEHNR and CDR2 is FQNEAQ. From the cysteine up to the phenylalanine, the CDR3 has a length of 14 residues. The only DNA kept is the CDR3, 42 bases in frame from the first base. Sequenced sample: blood, either unsorted or a sorted T cell fraction (not recorded which). The TCR originated in a male donor with ankylosing spondylitis or in good health (not recorded which). The rearrangement joined TRBV7-9 to TRBJ2-3, with TRBD2 tentatively as D gene (6 bases match). The sequence in DNA is TGTGCCAGCAGCTTGTCGGGGGTCACAGATACGCAGTATTTT. It encodes CASSLSGVTDTQYF.